This entry lists 32 T cell receptor beta chains sequenced from one sample in a study of spatial heterogeneity in lung cancer. Time point meaning: sample taken at primary tumor resection. Whole RNA from tumor, nontumor lung or frozen PBMC was sequenced unsorted. TCRdb fed the 5' RACE reads into MiXCR, producing one record per CDR3 protein. The sample lists about 38,000 distinct CDR3 sequences; approximately 5.5% were seen once. This sample comprised PBMCs, obtained at surgery. Receptors originate from a male donor with early-stage non-small cell lung cancer.

The V gene is TRBV30, the J gene TRBJ1-6; D perhaps matches TRBD1 (5 bases). V was shortened by 0 bases and J by 9 bases, with 15 bases between the two germline ends. The germline CDR1 and CDR2 sequences are GTSNPN and SVGIG (reference sequence). The CDR3 has 15 residues. The CDR3, as DNA: TGTGCCTGGAGTGTTTTGGGTTATGGGGGTTCACCCCTCCACTTT. Amino acid sequence: CAWSVLGYGGSPLHF. The complete variable domain, with remaining parts taken from reference TRBV30 and TRBJ1-6, reads SQTIHQWPATLVQPVGSPLSLECTVEGTSNPNLYWYRQAAGRGLQLLFYSVGIGQISSEVPQNLSASRPQDRQFILSSKKLLLSDSGFYLCAWSVLGYGGSPLHFGNGTRLTVT.

In this sample, this clonotype turned up many times. The DNA of the CDR3 is TGTGCCAGCAGCTCAGGGGGCTTTAGGAGCAATCAGCCCCAGCATTTT. Protein product: CASSSGGFRSNQPQHF. The chain joins TRBV6-2 or TRBV6-3 to TRBJ1-5; 8 nucleotides match TRBD1. Germline loops: CDR1 MNHEY, CDR2 SVGEGT. This CDR3 contains 16 residues. Unmatched junction bases numbered 8, after V lost 6 bases and J lost 1 base.

At least ten counts were recorded for this clonotype. The J gene is TRBJ1-1, the V gene TRBV5-1; 9 bases fit TRBD1. Germline V lookup: CDR1 SGHRS, CDR2 YFSETQ. V lost 6 bases to trimming and J lost 1 base; unmatched junction nucleotides: 7. The length of the CDR3 is 15 residues. This CDR3 reads CASTTADRGNTEAFF. In DNA, the CDR3 is TGCGCCAGCACTACCGCGGACAGGGGGAACACTGAAGCTTTCTTT. The entire variable domain, with the rest obtained from reference TRBV5-1 and TRBJ1-1, is as follows: KAGVTQTPRYLIKTRGQQVTLSCSPISGHRSVSWYQQTPGQGLQFLFEYFSETQRNKGNFPGRFSGRQFSNSRSEMNVSTLELGDSALYLCASTTADRGNTEAFFGQGTRLTVV.

There are many counts of this clonotype. The genes are TRBV6-6 and TRBJ1-3; a weak D match, TRBD1 (5 bases). Trimming shortened V by 5 bases and J by 0 bases, and 11 bases separated the two germline ends. The CDR3 contains 15 residues. Germline values: CDR1 MNHNY, CDR2 SVGAGI (reference sequence). In nucleotides, the CDR3 is TGTGCCAGCAGTGACGGACAACGCTCTGGAAACACCATATATTTT. Its protein product is CASSDGQRSGNTIYF.

This clonotype was recorded at least ten times. V gene TRBV6-1 combines with J gene TRBJ2-5, with 7 bases fitting TRBD1. The V and J ends lost 6 bases and 5 bases, in that order; junction bases with no gene match: 9. This CDR3 has 14 amino acids. Germline CDR1 and CDR2: MNHNS and SASEGT. The CDR3: CASSTTQGRETQYF. The CDR3 region has the DNA TGTGCCAGCAGCACTACACAGGGGCGCGAGACCCAGTACTTC.

This clonotype was counted many times. The chain carries TRBV27 and TRBJ1-5, with D uncertain. Trimming took 0 bases from V and 4 from J, leaving 16 bases between them. CDR1 and CDR2 (germline): MNHEY, SMNVEV (reference sequence). The CDR3 spans 17 residues. The CDR3 is CASSLSTPGRNNQPQHF. The CDR3 DNA follows: TGTGCCAGCAGTTTATCGACCCCTGGCAGGAATAATCAGCCCCAGCATTTT.

This clonotype has a count of ten or more. V and J are TRBV10-3 and TRBJ2-1, with D perhaps TRBD1 (6 bases). Germline CDR1 reads ENHRY; CDR2 reads SYGVKD. This CDR3 region has 12 residues. Trimming left V 10 bases short and J 6 bases short, with 13 bases between. CDR3: CATETGPNEQFF. The CDR3 nucleotides read TGTGCCACCGAGACAGGTCCCAATGAGCAGTTCTTC.

The genes are TRBV30 and TRBJ2-7, with TRBD2 matching 7 bases. Germline V lookup: CDR1 GTSNPN, CDR2 SVGIG (reference sequence). CDR3 length: 13 amino acids. With 0 bases clipped from V and 7 bases from J, the junction kept 6 bases outside the gene matches. CDR3 in DNA: TGTGCCTGGAGTGTACGAAGCGGGGTTGAGCAGTACTTC. Translating gives CAWSVRSGVEQYF.

This clonotype was counted many times. This rearrangement joins TRBV5-1 to TRBJ2-5; D not certain. This CDR3 spans 11 amino acids. CDR1 and CDR2 from the germline V gene are SGHRS and YFSETQ. Trimming shortened V by 4 bases and J by 2 bases, and 3 bases separated the two germline ends. The CDR3 here is CASSIQETQYF. The CDR3 DNA reads TGCGCCAGCAGCATTCAAGAGACCCAGTACTTC.

In this sample, this clonotype turned up many times. V is TRBV20-1 and J is TRBJ1-1, with D perhaps matching TRBD1 (5 bases). CDR3 length equals 15 residues. Between the trimmed V and J ends, which lost 6 bases and 0 bases, there was a span of 17 bases. Germline V gene lookup returns CDR1 DFQATT and CDR2 SNEGSKA (reference sequence). Here the CDR3 reads CSAVLTGGMNTEAFF. CDR3 in DNA: TGCAGTGCCGTCCTAACCGGGGGTATGAACACTGAAGCTTTCTTT.

The V and J genes are TRBV5-5 and TRBJ1-5; D is uncertain. V lost 4 bases, J lost 15 bases, and 23 bases lay in between. This CDR3 has 14 amino acids. The V gene's germline CDR1 is SGHKS and CDR2 YYEKEE (reference sequence). CDR3 DNA: TGTGCCAGCAGCGTAGTCCCGGGGTCCGGGGAGAGGCATTTT. Its translation: CASSVVPGSGERHF. Using reference TRBV5-5 and TRBJ1-5 for the parts outside the CDR3, the full variable domain is DAGVTQSPTHLIKTRGQQVTLRCSPISGHKSVSWYQQVLGQGPQFIFQYYEKEERGRGNFPDRFSARQFPNYSSELNVNALLLGDSALYLCASSVVPGSGERHFGDGTRLSIL.

The V call is TRBV12-3 or TRBV12-4, the J call TRBJ1-6; a weak D match, TRBD1 (5 bases). V was cut by 1 base and J by 10 bases, with 14 bases left in between. CDR3 length: 15 amino acids. The CDR3 loop is CASSLGGQERSPLHF. CDR3 nucleotide sequence: TGTGCCAGCAGTTTAGGGGGCCAGGAGCGATCACCCCTCCACTTT.

This clonotype was seen a handful of times. The chain joins TRBV28 to TRBJ2-7; D might be TRBD1 (5 bases). Germline lookup yields CDR1 MDHEN and CDR2 SYDVKM. The CDR3 contains 12 residues. V was trimmed by 4 bases and J by 5 bases, leaving 9 bases between them. CDR3 sequence: CASSSTVDEQYF. CDR3 nucleotides: TGTGCCAGCAGTTCGACAGTAGACGAGCAGTACTTC.

This clonotype has just a few counts. At one end, the junction sequence differs from germline, possibly due to a read error. The chain has TRBV7-7 and TRBJ2-7; D may be TRBD2 (6 bases). The germline V gene has CDR1 SSHAT and CDR2 FNYEAQ (reference sequence). This CDR3 comprises 14 residues. The CDR3 DNA is TGTGCTAGCAGCTTAGGAGGGGTGGGGACGGAACAGTACTTC. This codes for CASSLGGVGTEQYF.

There are many counts of this clonotype. V gene TRBV20-1 combines with J gene TRBJ2-3; 12 bases match TRBD1. V was pared by 1 base and J by 2 bases, with 1 base of the junction left unmatched. The germline gives CDR1 DFQATT, CDR2 SNEGSKA (reference sequence). The CDR3 is 15 amino acids. The CDR3 DNA is TGCAGTGCTAGAGGGGACAGGGGGCCCACAGATACGCAGTATTTT. Its translation is CSARGDRGPTDTQYF.

This clonotype was seen only a few times. The gene calls are TRBV5-4 and TRBJ2-7; TRBD2 matches at 10 bases. CDR3 length: 14 amino acids. The V gene's germline CDR1 is SGHNT and CDR2 YYREEE (reference sequence). Unmatched junction bases numbered 3, after V lost 5 bases and J lost 1 base. The CDR3 nucleotides read TGTGCCAGCAGGATAGCGGGGGGTTCCTACGAGCAGTACTTC. Translating it yields CASRIAGGSYEQYF.

This clonotype has a count of ten or more. The V and J genes are TRBV18 and TRBJ1-5; D ambiguous. This CDR3 spans 12 amino acids. The ends were cut back, 3 bases at V and 4 bases at J, with 4 bases in the middle. Germline lookup yields CDR1 KGHSH and CDR2 LQKENI. The CDR3 is CASSPFNQPQHF. CDR3 coding DNA: TGTGCCAGCTCACCCTTTAATCAGCCCCAGCATTTT.

This clonotype was recorded a few times. The V and J genes are TRBV6-5 and TRBJ1-2, with D maybe TRBD1 (6 bases). CDR1 is MNHEY, CDR2 SVGAGI, per germline. This CDR3 is 14 amino acids long. V was trimmed by 2 bases and J by 5 bases, leaving 12 bases between them. CDR3 sequence reads: CASSYDRTAYGYTF. The CDR3 nucleotides read TGTGCCAGCAGTTACGATAGGACAGCTTATGGCTACACCTTC.

The table lists this clonotype with a few counts. The CDR3 is CASTPYWGQETQYF. The CDR3 coding sequence is TGCGCCAGCACCCCTTACTGGGGCCAAGAGACCCAGTACTTC. The chain links TRBV5-1 to TRBJ2-5; the D is unclear. Germline V gives CDR1 SGHRS, CDR2 YFSETQ. The CDR3 contains 14 residues. Trimming left V 6 bases short and J 1 base short, with 13 bases between.

The J gene is TRBJ1-2, the V gene TRBV27; D might be TRBD1 (6 bases). CDR1 is MNHEY, CDR2 SMNVEV, per germline (reference sequence). This CDR3 spans 15 amino acids. V was trimmed by 0 bases and J by 3 bases, leaving 11 bases between them. Here the CDR3 reads CASSLSSGADYGYTF. The DNA of the CDR3 is TGTGCCAGCAGTTTATCATCAGGGGCAGACTATGGCTACACCTTC.

The chain combines TRBV10-3 with TRBJ2-1; D remains unclear. Trimming removed 0 bases from V and 7 bases from J, with 13 bases in between. The germline V gene encodes CDR1 ENHRY and CDR2 SYGVKD. The CDR3 has 15 amino acids. The CDR3, as DNA: TGTGCCATCAGTGAGTCCCTCGCGGCGACAAATGAGCAGTTCTTC. It specifies CAISESLAATNEQFF.

This clonotype was detected many times. The CDR3 loop reads CSVEAKQETQYF. The CDR3 DNA follows: TGCAGCGTTGAAGCCAAACAAGAGACCCAGTACTTC. The V gene is TRBV29-1, the J gene TRBJ2-5; D unresolved. The CDR3 length is 12 residues. Trimming removed 1 base from V and 2 bases from J, with 5 bases in between. From germline, CDR1 is SQVTM and CDR2 ANQGSEA.

This clonotype showed up many times. The chain uses TRBV13 and TRBJ2-5; 7 bases are shared with TRBD2. The germline V gene has CDR1 PRHDT and CDR2 FYEKMQ (reference sequence). This CDR3 comprises 16 residues. The junction had 11 bases not matched to a gene; V was cut back by 5 bases and J by 2 bases. CDR3 bases: TGTGCCAGCAGCGCGACGCGGCTAGCGGATCAAGAGACCCAGTACTTC. Residues: CASSATRLADQETQYF.

This clonotype has more than one count but fewer than ten. The J gene is TRBJ1-2, the V gene TRBV6-2 or TRBV6-3, with TRBD1 matching over 8 bases. The length of the CDR3 is 13 residues. CDR1 and CDR2 (germline): MNHEY, SVGEGT. V dropped 0 bases and J dropped 8; count of bases not matched to a gene: 2. Written as DNA, the CDR3 is TGTGCCAGCAGTTACTCCGGACAGGGCGGCTACACCTTC. Protein product: CASSYSGQGGYTF.

This clonotype was seen many times. V is TRBV12-3 or TRBV12-4 and J is TRBJ1-4, with D hard to call. V was shortened by 4 bases and J by 3 bases, with 12 bases between the two germline ends. The CDR3 spans 15 residues. Here the CDR3 reads CASSSGGVANEKLFF. The CDR3 nucleotides read TGTGCCAGCAGTTCCGGAGGAGTAGCTAATGAAAAACTGTTTTTT.

This clonotype was observed at least ten times. The V gene is TRBV10-3, the J gene TRBJ2-1; D could derive from TRBD1 or TRBD2 (7 bases each). Germline-derived CDR1 and CDR2 are ENHRY and SYGVKD. The CDR3 has 13 residues. V was shortened by 3 bases and J by 6 bases, with 9 bases between the two germline ends. This CDR3 is CAISDRGGNEQFF. CDR3 nucleotides: TGTGCCATCAGTGACAGGGGGGGCAATGAGCAGTTCTTC.

This sequence joins TRBV19 and TRBJ2-2; TRBD1 matches 7 bases. After removal of 3 bases from V and 5 bases from J, the junction contained 12 bases not matched to a gene. CDR1 LNHDA and CDR2 SQIVND come from the germline V gene (reference sequence). The CDR3 covers 17 residues. The CDR3 here is CASSIRGQRVSTGELFF. CDR3 nucleotides: TGTGCCAGTAGTATCAGGGGACAGCGTGTATCGACCGGGGAGCTGTTTTTT. Full variable domain (outside the CDR3, taken from reference TRBV19 and TRBJ2-2): DGGITQSPKYLFRKEGQNVTLSCEQNLNHDAMYWYRQDPGQGLRLIYYSQIVNDFQKGDIAEGYSVSREKKESFPLTVTSAQKNPTAFYLCASSIRGQRVSTGELFFGEGSRLTVL.

This clonotype was seen more than once but under ten times. The chain employs TRBV5-6 and TRBJ1-6; weak D call: TRBD1 (5 bases). This CDR3 region has 15 residues. From germline, CDR1 is SGHDT and CDR2 YYEEEE. V was shortened by 4 bases and J by 3 bases, with 11 bases between the two germline ends. The CDR3 here is CASSERGYYNSPLHF. As DNA, the CDR3 is TGTGCCAGCAGCGAGAGGGGTTACTATAATTCACCCCTCCACTTT.

This clonotype was recorded at least ten times. CDR3 sequence reads: CASSISQRGAGELFF. As DNA, the CDR3 is TGTGCCAGTAGTATATCCCAGCGGGGGGCCGGGGAGCTGTTTTTT. This chain links TRBV19 with TRBJ2-2; the match to TRBD2 covers 9 bases. The CDR3 covers 15 residues. Trimming at V came to 2 bases and at J to 6 bases, leaving 4 bases not matched to a gene. CDR1 is LNHDA, CDR2 SQIVND, per germline (reference sequence). Together with reference TRBV19 and TRBJ2-2, the CDR3 gives the full variable domain: DGGITQSPKYLFRKEGQNVTLSCEQNLNHDAMYWYRQDPGQGLRLIYYSQIVNDFQKGDIAEGYSVSREKKESFPLTVTSAQKNPTAFYLCASSISQRGAGELFFGEGSRLTVL.

The sample holds many counts of this clonotype. This chain connects TRBV20-1 to TRBJ2-7; 7 nucleotides align to TRBD1. The CDR3 runs 15 residues. Unmatched junction bases numbered 10, after V lost 5 bases and J lost 0 bases. The germline V gene encodes CDR1 DFQATT and CDR2 SNEGSKA (reference sequence). Here the CDR3 reads CSADEPTGSSYEQYF. CDR3 coding DNA: TGCAGTGCTGACGAACCGACAGGGAGCTCCTACGAGCAGTACTTC.

In this sample, this clonotype turned up many times. The CDR3 is CSALATARDTQYF. Written as DNA, the CDR3 is TGCAGTGCTCTCGCGACAGCAAGAGACACCCAGTACTTC. The chain couples TRBV20-1 to TRBJ2-5, with a weak D call TRBD1 (5 bases). Looked up from germline, CDR1 is DFQATT and CDR2 is SNEGSKA (reference sequence). The CDR3 runs to 13 residues. Deletions cut 5 bases from V and 8 bases from J, with 18 bases between.

The table lists this clonotype with many counts. This chain joins TRBV20-1 and TRBJ2-7; D possibly corresponds to TRBD2 (6 bases). The CDR3 sequence is 13 residues long. Trimming shortened V by 6 bases and J by 4 bases, and 16 bases separated the two germline ends. CDR1 and CDR2 (germline): DFQATT, SNEGSKA (reference sequence). The CDR3 DNA follows: TGCAGTGCCCCCCCTACGGGGGAGTACGAGCAGTACTTC. Amino acid sequence: CSAPPTGEYEQYF.